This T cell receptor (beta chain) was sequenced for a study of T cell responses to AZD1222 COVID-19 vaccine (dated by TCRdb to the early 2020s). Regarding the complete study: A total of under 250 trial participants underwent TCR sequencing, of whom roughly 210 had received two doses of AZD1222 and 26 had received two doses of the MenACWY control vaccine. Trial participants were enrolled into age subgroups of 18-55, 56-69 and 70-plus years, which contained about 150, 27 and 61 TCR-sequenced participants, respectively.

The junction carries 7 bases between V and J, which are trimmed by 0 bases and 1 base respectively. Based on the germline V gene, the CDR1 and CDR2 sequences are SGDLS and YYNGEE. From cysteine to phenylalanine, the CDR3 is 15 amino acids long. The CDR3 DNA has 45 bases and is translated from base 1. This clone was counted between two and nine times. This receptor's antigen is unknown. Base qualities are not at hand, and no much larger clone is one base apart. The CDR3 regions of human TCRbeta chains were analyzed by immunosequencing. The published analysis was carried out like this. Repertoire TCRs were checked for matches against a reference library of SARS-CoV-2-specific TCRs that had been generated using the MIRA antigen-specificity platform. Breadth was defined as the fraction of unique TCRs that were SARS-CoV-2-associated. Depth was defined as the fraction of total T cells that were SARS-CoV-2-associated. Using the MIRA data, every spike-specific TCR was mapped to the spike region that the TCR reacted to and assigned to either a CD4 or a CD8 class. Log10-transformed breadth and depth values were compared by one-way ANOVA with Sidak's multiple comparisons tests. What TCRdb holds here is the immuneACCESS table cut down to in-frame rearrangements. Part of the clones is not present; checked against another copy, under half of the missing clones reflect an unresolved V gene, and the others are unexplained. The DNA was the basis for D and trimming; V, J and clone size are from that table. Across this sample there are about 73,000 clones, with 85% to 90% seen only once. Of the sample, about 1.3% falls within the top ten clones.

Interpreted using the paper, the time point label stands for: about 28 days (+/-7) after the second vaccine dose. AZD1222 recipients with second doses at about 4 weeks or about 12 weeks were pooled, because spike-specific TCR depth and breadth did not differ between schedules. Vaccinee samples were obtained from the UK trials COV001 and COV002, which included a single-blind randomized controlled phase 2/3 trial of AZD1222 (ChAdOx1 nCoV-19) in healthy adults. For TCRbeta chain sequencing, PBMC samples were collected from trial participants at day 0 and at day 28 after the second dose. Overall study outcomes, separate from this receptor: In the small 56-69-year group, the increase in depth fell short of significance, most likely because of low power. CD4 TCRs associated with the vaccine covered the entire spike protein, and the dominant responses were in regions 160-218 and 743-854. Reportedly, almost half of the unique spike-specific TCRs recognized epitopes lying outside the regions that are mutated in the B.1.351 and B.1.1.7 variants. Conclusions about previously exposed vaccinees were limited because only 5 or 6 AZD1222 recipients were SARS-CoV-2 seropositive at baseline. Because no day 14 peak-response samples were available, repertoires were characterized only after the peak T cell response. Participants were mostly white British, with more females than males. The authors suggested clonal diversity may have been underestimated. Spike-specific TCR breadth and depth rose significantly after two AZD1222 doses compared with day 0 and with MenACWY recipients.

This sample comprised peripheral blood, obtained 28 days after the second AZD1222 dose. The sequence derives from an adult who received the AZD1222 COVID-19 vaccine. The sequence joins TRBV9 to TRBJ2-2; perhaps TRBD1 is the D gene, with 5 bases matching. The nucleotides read TGTGCCAGCAGCGTAGGGGGCGTGAACACCGGGGAGCTGTTTTTT. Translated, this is CASSVGGVNTGELFF.